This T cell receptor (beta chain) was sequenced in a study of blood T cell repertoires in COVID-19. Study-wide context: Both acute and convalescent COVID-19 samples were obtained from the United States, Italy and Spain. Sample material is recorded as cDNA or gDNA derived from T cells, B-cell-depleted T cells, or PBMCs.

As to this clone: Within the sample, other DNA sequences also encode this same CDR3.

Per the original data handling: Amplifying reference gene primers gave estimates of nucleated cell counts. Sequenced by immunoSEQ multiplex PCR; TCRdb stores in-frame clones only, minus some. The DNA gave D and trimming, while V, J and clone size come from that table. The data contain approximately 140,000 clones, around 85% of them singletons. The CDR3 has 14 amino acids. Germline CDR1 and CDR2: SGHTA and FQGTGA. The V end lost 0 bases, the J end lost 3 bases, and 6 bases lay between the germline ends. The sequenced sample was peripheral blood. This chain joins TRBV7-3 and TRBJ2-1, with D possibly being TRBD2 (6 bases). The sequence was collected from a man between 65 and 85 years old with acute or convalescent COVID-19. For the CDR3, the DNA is TGTGCCAGCAGCTTAACGGGGGGCTACAATGAGCAGTTCTTC. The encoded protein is CASSLTGGYNEQFF.